A selection of T cell receptor beta chains follows, all from one sample in a study of patients and donors after allogeneic stem cell transplantation. TCRdb reprocessed the RT-PCR reads with MiXCR, giving one entry per CDR3 protein. This sample yields approximately 90,000 distinct CDR3 sequences, of which roughly 4.9% are seen a single time; around 3% belongs to the top ten. Sequenced input: blood, either unsorted or a sorted T cell fraction (not recorded which). These receptors all come from a human donor who was either an allogeneic HSCT recipient or a stem cell or donor lymphocyte infusion donor (not recorded which). It is not recorded whose cells these are; they may come from a transplant donor. Each CDR3 is given with its conserved first and last residue. The order of the fields is D gene, V gene, J gene, clone size, CDR3 protein, CDR3 DNA. D genes are given only for firm matches. Only part of the rows carry a size: once, few, many, or a class if the clone is expanded.

.	TRBV20-1	TRBJ1-2	many	CSAMTDRNYGYTF	TGCAGTGCTATGACCGACAGAAACTATGGCTACACCTTC
.	TRBV27	TRBJ1-5	many	CASSLGWGNQPQHF	TGTGCCAGCAGTTTAGGGTGGGGGAATCAGCCCCAGCATTTT
.	TRBV29-1	TRBJ1-2	many	CSVDHREGDYGYTF	TGCAGCGTTGACCACCGGGAGGGGGACTATGGCTACACCTTC
TRBD1	TRBV29-1	TRBJ2-5	few	CSVTKGAETQYF	TGCAGCGTAACTAAGGGGGCAGAGACCCAGTACTTC
.	TRBV4-2	TRBJ1-1	many	CASSQDGPNTEAFF	TGTGCCAGCAGCCAAGATGGTCCCAACACTGAAGCTTTCTTT
.	TRBV5-1	TRBJ2-6	few	CASSLEANVLTF	TGCGCCAGCAGCTTGGAAGCCAACGTCCTGACTTTC
.	TRBV29-1	TRBJ1-1	many	CSAREGWGMNTEAFF	TGCAGCGCCCGGGAGGGGTGGGGGATGAACACTGAAGCTTTCTTT
.	TRBV29-1	TRBJ2-7	many	CSVEEPPAYEQYF	TGCAGCGTTGAAGAACCACCCGCCTACGAGCAGTACTTC
.	TRBV7-8	TRBJ2-7	many	CASSPRSQYEQYF	TGTGCCAGCAGCCCCCGTTCCCAGTACGAGCAGTACTTC
TRBD1	TRBV3-1	TRBJ1-2	.	CASSQGQRDGYTF	TGTGCCAGCAGCCAGGGACAGAGGGATGGCTACACCTTC
.	TRBV7-2	TRBJ2-1	.	CASSLSRWGGEQFF	TGTGCCAGCAGCTTAAGCCGCTGGGGCGGTGAGCAGTTCTTC
TRBD1	TRBV20-1	TRBJ2-2	many	CSARATDRDTGELFF	TGCAGTGCTAGAGCGACCGACAGGGACACCGGGGAGCTGTTTTTT
.	TRBV28	TRBJ1-1	many	CASSLGGGRNTEAFF	TGTGCCAGCAGTTTAGGGGGGGGCAGGAACACTGAAGCTTTCTTT
TRBD2	TRBV9	TRBJ2-2	.	CASSVASGGAGGELFF	TGTGCCAGCAGCGTCGCTAGCGGGGGGGCAGGCGGGGAGCTGTTTTTT
.	TRBV7-9	TRBJ1-2	.	CASSLAKGNGYTF	TGTGCCAGCAGCTTAGCGAAGGGTAATGGCTACACCTTC
TRBD1	TRBV5-4	TRBJ1-4	few	CASSSGGGEEKLFF	TGTGCCAGCAGCTCAGGGGGGGGTGAAGAAAAACTGTTTTTT
TRBD1	TRBV5-4	TRBJ2-2	many	CASSLARDRITGELFF	TGTGCCAGCAGCTTGGCCCGGGACAGGATAACCGGGGAGCTGTTTTTT
.	TRBV9	TRBJ2-3	many	CASSGTGTSTDTQYF	TGTGCCAGCAGCGGTACCGGGACATCCACAGATACGCAGTATTTT
.	TRBV10-1	TRBJ2-3	many	CASSESLTDTQYF	TGCGCCAGCAGTGAGTCGTTAACAGATACGCAGTATTTT
.	TRBV5-1	TRBJ1-2	many	CASSLEGEDYGYTF	TGCGCCAGCAGCTTGGAGGGCGAAGACTATGGCTACACCTTC
TRBD2	TRBV5-1	TRBJ2-5	many	CASSQGTSGKETQYF	TGCGCCAGCAGCCAAGGGACTAGCGGTAAAGAGACCCAGTACTTC
TRBD2	TRBV11-2	TRBJ2-7	few	CASSLGALGTSVGEQYF	TGTGCCAGCAGCTTAGGGGCCCTGGGGACTAGCGTAGGCGAGCAGTACTTC
.	TRBV6-1	TRBJ2-5	few	CASNDLSRGGETQYF	TGTGCCAGCAACGACCTCTCCAGGGGAGGAGAGACCCAGTACTTC
.	TRBV20-1	TRBJ1-5	many	CSARVAGGRANQPQHF	TGCAGTGCTAGAGTGGCGGGGGGCAGGGCAAATCAGCCCCAGCATTTT
.	TRBV12-3/TRBV12-4	TRBJ1-2	many	CASSSFVGSYTF	TGTGCCAGCTCCAGCTTCGTGGGAAGCTACACCTTC
.	TRBV13	TRBJ2-7	few	CASSLGGESSYEQYF	TGTGCCAGCAGCTTAGGGGGCGAAAGCTCCTACGAGCAGTACTTC
.	TRBV19	TRBJ2-3	few	CASSDEGTDTQYF	TGTGCCAGTAGCGATGAGGGCACAGATACGCAGTATTTT
.	TRBV5-6	TRBJ1-5	many	CASSLGGPKSHSNQPQHF	TGTGCCAGCAGCCTCGGAGGGCCGAAATCTCATAGCAATCAGCCCCAGCATTTT
.	TRBV15	TRBJ1-5	.	CATSRDGAGGNQPQHF	TGTGCCACCAGCAGAGATGGGGCAGGGGGCAATCAGCCCCAGCATTTT
.	TRBV5-1	TRBJ2-3	many	CASSRRQEGDTQYF	TGCGCCAGCAGCCGCCGGCAGGAGGGAGATACGCAGTATTTT
.	TRBV5-1	TRBJ1-1	few	CASTPLGRGQDTEAFF	TGCGCCAGCACCCCACTGGGGCGAGGTCAGGACACTGAAGCTTTCTTT
.	TRBV6-1	TRBJ1-2	many	CASSGDKRVYGYTF	TGTGCCAGCAGTGGGGACAAAAGGGTTTATGGCTACACCTTC
.	TRBV20-1	TRBJ1-6	.	CSASRQDNSPLHF	TGCAGTGCTAGTAGACAGGATAATTCACCCCTCCACTTT
.	TRBV19	TRBJ2-2	many	CASSKGNTGELFF	TGTGCCAGTAGTAAGGGGAACACCGGGGAGCTGTTTTTT
TRBD1	TRBV5-1	TRBJ2-5	.	CASSPGQEWETQYF	TGCGCCAGCAGCCCCGGACAGGAGTGGGAGACCCAGTACTTC
.	TRBV6-1	TRBJ2-5	many	CASSERVQETQYF	TGTGCCAGCAGTGAGAGGGTCCAAGAGACCCAGTACTTC
.	TRBV28	TRBJ2-2	many	CASSLAGITGELFF	TGTGCCAGCAGTTTAGCCGGCATCACAGGGGAGCTGTTTTTT
.	TRBV2	TRBJ2-3	medium-sized	CSSQGTDTQYF	TGTTCCTCTCAAGGCACAGATACGCAGTATTTT
TRBD2	TRBV6-1	TRBJ2-1	few	CASSPGTRPYNEQFF	TGTGCCAGCAGTCCCGGGACTAGACCCTACAATGAGCAGTTCTTC
.	TRBV2	TRBJ2-1	many	CASSRTGQAGGEQFF	TGTGCCAGCAGTCGGACAGGGCAAGCGGGAGGCGAGCAGTTCTTC
TRBD2	TRBV6-2/TRBV6-3	TRBJ2-5	many	CASSLTSRLAGGPETQYF	TGTGCCAGCAGCCTAACCTCTCGACTAGCGGGAGGGCCGGAGACCCAGTACTTC
.	TRBV9	TRBJ2-5	.	CASSPAGFQETQYF	TGTGCCAGCAGCCCAGCAGGGTTTCAAGAGACCCAGTACTTC